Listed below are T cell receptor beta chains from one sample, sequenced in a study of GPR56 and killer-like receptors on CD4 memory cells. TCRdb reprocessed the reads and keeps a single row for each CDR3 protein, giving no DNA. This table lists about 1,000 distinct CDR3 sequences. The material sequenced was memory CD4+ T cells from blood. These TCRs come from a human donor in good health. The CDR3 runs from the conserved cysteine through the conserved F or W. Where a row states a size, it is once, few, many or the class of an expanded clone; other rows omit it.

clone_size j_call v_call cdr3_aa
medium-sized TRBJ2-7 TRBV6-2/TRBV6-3 CASSWGQGEKYF
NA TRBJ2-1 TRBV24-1 CATSDLSGGFEITPYNEQFF
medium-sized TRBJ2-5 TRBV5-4 CASSFPQETQYF
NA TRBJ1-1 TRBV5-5 CASSFLVGMNTEAFF
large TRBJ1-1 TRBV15 CATSRDRPSEAFF
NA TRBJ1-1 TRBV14 CASSLGGNTEAFF
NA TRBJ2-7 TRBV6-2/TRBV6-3 CATGAGGYEQYF
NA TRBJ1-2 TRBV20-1 CSARGGTAYGYTF
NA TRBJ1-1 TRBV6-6 CASSYSGTVTEAFF
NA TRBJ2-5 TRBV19 CASSIGGETQYF
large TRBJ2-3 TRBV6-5 CASSYEGANGEVGTQYF
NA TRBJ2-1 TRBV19 CASRKDRGSYNEQFF
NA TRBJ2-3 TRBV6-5 CASSYREVAGGTDTQYF
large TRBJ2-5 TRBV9 CASSTRTGPPPGTQYF
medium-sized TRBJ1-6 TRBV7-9 CASSGAGQGVLPLHF
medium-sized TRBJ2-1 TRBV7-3 CASSFSGVPSNEQFF
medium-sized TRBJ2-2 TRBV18 CASSPRTGLNTGELFF
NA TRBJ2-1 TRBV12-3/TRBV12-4 CASSARRRGGRYEQFF
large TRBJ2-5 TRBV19 CASSIYRGRSETQYF
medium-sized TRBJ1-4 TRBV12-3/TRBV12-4 CASSPQASTNEKLFF
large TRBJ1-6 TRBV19 CASSTQNSPLHF
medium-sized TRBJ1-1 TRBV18 CASSPLPGQGVNTEAFF
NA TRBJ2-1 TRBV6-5 CASSGTVWGLAGGREQFF
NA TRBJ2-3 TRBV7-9 CASSFGTDTQYF
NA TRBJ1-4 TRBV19 CASSFGASGGREKLFF
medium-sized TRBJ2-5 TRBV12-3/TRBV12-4 CASSLQETQYF
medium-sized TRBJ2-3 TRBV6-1 CASTEGQGFTDTQYF
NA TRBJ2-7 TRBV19 CASSISGERPPYVQYF
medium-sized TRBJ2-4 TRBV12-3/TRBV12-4 CASSAGVAGGKNIQYF
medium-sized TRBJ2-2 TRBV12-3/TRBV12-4 CASSLRAGGSTGELFF
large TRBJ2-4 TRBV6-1 CASSEVGRGNLTIRIKNIQYF
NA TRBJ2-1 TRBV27 CASSLPSGGFEITPYNEQFF
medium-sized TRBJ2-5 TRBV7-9 CASSPGLAGGLWTQYF
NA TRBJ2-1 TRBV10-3 CAISEFSGGEQFF
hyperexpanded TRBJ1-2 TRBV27 CASSPDGNYGYTF
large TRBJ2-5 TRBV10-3 CAISDPTGGRETQYF
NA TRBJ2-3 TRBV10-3 CAISEFSGGAHPQYF
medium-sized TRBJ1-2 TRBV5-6 CASSSGKNGYTF
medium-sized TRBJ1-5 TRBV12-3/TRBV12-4 CASSPPVTGVNSQPQHF
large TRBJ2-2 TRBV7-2 CASSLGGGNTGELFF
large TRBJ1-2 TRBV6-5 CASSQTGNYGYTF
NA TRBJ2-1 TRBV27 CASSPTGARNEQFF
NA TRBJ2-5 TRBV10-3 CAISDLAGGQETQYF
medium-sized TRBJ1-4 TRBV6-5 CASSYGGPQDEKLFF
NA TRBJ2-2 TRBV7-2 CASSLVQGAGELFF
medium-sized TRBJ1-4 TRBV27 CASSLRRNEKLFF
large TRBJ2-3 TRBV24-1 CATSDGTGKQYF
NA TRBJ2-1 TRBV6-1 CASSEAIAGGVSEQFF
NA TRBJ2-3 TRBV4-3 CASSQGQGSTDTQYF
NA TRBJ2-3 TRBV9 CASSVRPSGRGQTDTQYF
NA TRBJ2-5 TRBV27 CASSSAGQETQYF
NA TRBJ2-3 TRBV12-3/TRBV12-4 CASSWGTDTQYF
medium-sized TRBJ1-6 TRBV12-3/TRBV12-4 CASSFGDSPLHF
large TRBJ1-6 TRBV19 CASSMPGAPLHF
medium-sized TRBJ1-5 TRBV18 CASAGGSNQPQHF